This T cell receptor beta chain was obtained from a study of blood T cell repertoires in COVID-19. Study-wide background: The United States, Italy and Spain were the sources of the acute and convalescent COVID-19 samples. From T cells, B-cell-depleted T cells, or PBMCs came the material, which was cDNA or gDNA.

The CDR3 is 17 residues long. J was trimmed by 6 bases and V by 3 bases; bases with no gene match: 11. Germline-derived CDR1 and CDR2 are LNHDA and SQIVND (reference sequence). In the original analysis: Estimation of nucleated cell counts was performed using reference gene primer amplification. The repertoire was sequenced with immunoSEQ multiplex PCR; TCRdb's copy has only in-frame clones and lacks some. V, J and clone size reflect that table, while D and trimming were determined from the DNA. This table holds approximately 290,000 clones, about 85% found once. The sequenced material came from peripheral blood. The receptor comes from a man in his late teens or twenties with active or convalescent COVID-19. The V and J genes are TRBV19 and TRBJ2-2; 9 nucleotides align to TRBD2. CDR3 in DNA: TGTGCCAGTAGTATTAGGTTGCGGGAGGGCCGGTCCGGGGAGCTGTTTTTT. Its protein is CASSIRLREGRSGELFF.